This paragraph covers one T cell receptor beta chain sequence. Its specificity is unknown. This entry is derived from a study of glioma-infiltrating T cells. Broader study findings: Tissue-blood divergence was below expectation in non-neoplastic patients, above in gliomas.

Using RNA template, CDR3s of TCR alpha and beta were amplified with iRepertoire arm-PCR. From the multiplex PCR reads, TCRdb called clonotypes with MiXCR, one entry per CDR3 protein. The sample carries 170,000 or so distinct CDR3 sequences, around 40% recorded once. The germline CDR1 and CDR2 sequences are ENHRY and SYGVKD. J gave up 4 bases and V 0 bases, and 5 bases lay outside the gene matches. There are 16 residues in the CDR3. Material for sequencing was glioma tissue, nonneoplastic brain tissue, or PBMCs (not recorded which). This sequence was found in a human donor with low-grade glioma or glioblastoma, undergoing nonglioma brain surgery, or in good health (not recorded which). The rearrangement links TRBV10-3 to TRBJ2-3, with 9 bases that match TRBD1. CDR3 nucleotide sequence: TGTGCCATCAGTGAGTCGGGACAGGGAGGCGCAGATACGCAGTATTTT. Translated, it gives CAISESGQGGADTQYF.